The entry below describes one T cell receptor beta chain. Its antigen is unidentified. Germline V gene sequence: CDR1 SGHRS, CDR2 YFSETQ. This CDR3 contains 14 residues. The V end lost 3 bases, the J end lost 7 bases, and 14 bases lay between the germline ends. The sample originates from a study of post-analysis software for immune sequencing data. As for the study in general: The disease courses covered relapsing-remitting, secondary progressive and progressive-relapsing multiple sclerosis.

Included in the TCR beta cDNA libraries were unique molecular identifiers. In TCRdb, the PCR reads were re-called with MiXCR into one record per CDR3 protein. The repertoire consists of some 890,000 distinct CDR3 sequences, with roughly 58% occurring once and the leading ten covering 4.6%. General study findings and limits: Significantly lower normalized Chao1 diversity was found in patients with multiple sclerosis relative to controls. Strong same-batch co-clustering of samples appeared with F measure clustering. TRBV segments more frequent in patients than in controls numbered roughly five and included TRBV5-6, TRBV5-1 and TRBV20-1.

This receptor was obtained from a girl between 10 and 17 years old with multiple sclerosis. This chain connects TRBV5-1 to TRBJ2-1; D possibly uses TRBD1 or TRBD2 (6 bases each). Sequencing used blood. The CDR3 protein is CASSSLGGMNEQFF. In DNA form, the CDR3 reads TGCGCCAGCAGCTCGCTAGGGGGGATGAATGAGCAGTTCTTC.